A selection of T cell receptor beta chains follows, all from one sample in a study of blood T cell repertoires in COVID-19. Repertoires were generated with immunoSEQ multiplex PCR, while TCRdb's copy carries only in-frame clones and drops some. Of about 210,000 clones listed, 88% were seen once; the top ten hold about 1.7%. Specimen: peripheral blood. The receptors were gathered from a man between 65 and 85 years old with acute or convalescent COVID-19. Both conserved end residues are part of each CDR3. A D gene is named only where the DNA matches it firmly. Rows may omit the clone size; those that give it use once, few, many or a size class.

clone_size j_call v_call d_call cdr3_aa cdr3_nt
NA TRBJ1-4 TRBV2 NA CASSLRGGGEKLFF TGTGCCAGCAGTCTAAGGGGAGGAGGCGAAAAACTGTTTTTT
NA TRBJ2-7 TRBV28 TRBD1 CASSPGGQGGHEQYF TGTGCCAGCAGTCCTGGGGGACAGGGGGGCCACGAGCAGTACTTC
NA TRBJ2-7 TRBV5-4 NA CASSLSADSYEQYF TGTGCCAGCAGCTTGTCGGCGGACTCCTACGAGCAGTACTTC
NA TRBJ1-1 TRBV27 TRBD1 CASSLGTGGAGTEAFF TGTGCCAGCAGTTTAGGGACAGGGGGCGCGGGCACTGAAGCTTTCTTT
NA TRBJ2-1 TRBV28 TRBD2 CASRLAGPSYNEQFF TGTGCCAGCAGGCTAGCGGGACCGAGCTACAATGAGCAGTTCTTC
NA TRBJ2-1 TRBV28 TRBD2 CASSQAGESYNEQFF TGTGCCAGCAGTCAAGCGGGAGAGTCCTACAATGAGCAGTTCTTC
few TRBJ2-3 TRBV28 TRBD2 CASSQSGTRTDTQYF TGTGCCAGCAGCCAATCCGGGACTAGGACAGATACGCAGTATTTT
once TRBJ1-5 TRBV2 NA CASSYFVSSNQPQHF TGTGCCAGCAGTTACTTCGTCTCTAGCAATCAGCCCCAGCATTTT
NA TRBJ2-2 TRBV27 TRBD2 CASRDGLAGTGELFF TGTGCCAGCAGAGACGGACTAGCAGGGACCGGGGAGCTGTTTTTT
NA TRBJ2-4 TRBV7-3 NA CASSLTMAKNIQYF TGTGCCAGCAGCTTAACCATGGCCAAAAACATTCAGTACTTC
NA TRBJ1-5 TRBV3-1/TRBV3-2 TRBD1 CASSLGGLNQPQHF TGTGCCAGCAGCCTAGGGGGCCTCAATCAGCCCCAGCATTTT
NA TRBJ1-5 TRBV5-6 NA CASSLERATAQHF TGTGCCAGCAGCTTGGAGCGCGCGACCGCCCAGCATTTT
once TRBJ1-1 TRBV6-4 TRBD1 CASSDTIQGPNYYTEAFF TGTGCCAGCAGTGACACGATACAGGGGCCCAACTATTACACTGAAGCTTTCTTT
NA TRBJ1-2 TRBV18 NA CASSPQDSFYGYTF TGTGCCAGCTCACCACAGGACAGCTTCTATGGCTACACCTTC
few TRBJ2-1 TRBV13 TRBD2 CASRKASGIFNEQFF TGTGCCAGCAGGAAGGCTAGCGGGATTTTCAATGAGCAGTTCTTC
NA TRBJ2-7 TRBV18 NA CASSPGGQRLYEQYF TGTGCCAGCTCACCGGGGGGACAGAGACTTTACGAGCAGTACTTC
NA TRBJ1-5 TRBV5-1 NA CASSLTGQGNQPQHF TGCGCCAGCAGCTTGACTGGGCAGGGGAATCAGCCCCAGCATTTT
few TRBJ2-2 TRBV7-3 NA CASSLSPLAGTQPYTGELFF TGTGCCAGCAGCTTATCCCCTCTTGCGGGAACCCAACCCTACACCGGGGAGCTGTTTTTT
many TRBJ2-1 TRBV2 NA CASSFNSGLEQFF TGTGCCAGCAGTTTCAATAGCGGCCTTGAGCAGTTCTTC
NA TRBJ2-2 TRBV2 TRBD2 CASSPAASGTGELFF TGTGCCAGCAGTCCCGCGGCTAGCGGAACCGGGGAGCTGTTTTTT
NA TRBJ2-3 TRBV5-1 NA CASSSTEGTDTQYF TGCGCCAGCAGCTCGACAGAGGGCACAGATACGCAGTATTTT
NA TRBJ2-3 TRBV7-8 NA CASSSSGGTDTQYF TGTGCCAGCAGCTCTTCAGGGGGCACAGATACGCAGTATTTT
NA TRBJ2-5 TRBV18 TRBD2 CASSRSSGRQETQYF TGTGCCAGCTCACGGTCTAGCGGGAGACAAGAGACCCAGTACTTC
NA TRBJ2-7 TRBV11-2 TRBD2 CASSTLAASSYEQYF TGTGCCAGCAGCACCCTAGCGGCTTCCTCCTACGAGCAGTACTTC
NA TRBJ1-2 TRBV9 TRBD1 CASSDTGTGVNYGYTF TGTGCCAGCAGCGATACCGGGACAGGAGTTAACTATGGCTACACCTTC
NA TRBJ2-7 TRBV28 TRBD1 CASSVGQGYEQYF TGTGCCAGCAGTGTAGGACAGGGTTACGAGCAGTACTTC
NA TRBJ2-5 TRBV4-1 NA CASSQDQRSQETQYF TGCGCCAGCAGCCAAGACCAGCGGTCTCAAGAGACCCAGTACTTC
NA TRBJ1-3 TRBV29-1 TRBD1 CSVDRGGNTIYF TGCAGCGTCGACAGGGGAGGAAACACCATATATTTT
NA TRBJ2-5 TRBV5-4 NA CASSLARAGGETQYF TGTGCCAGCAGCTTGGCCCGGGCAGGAGGAGAGACCCAGTACTTC
NA TRBJ1-3 TRBV14 NA CASSQYAGGNTIYF TGTGCCAGCAGCCAATATGCGGGGGGCAACACCATATATTTT
NA TRBJ2-2 TRBV24-1 TRBD1 CATSADRGLELFF TGTGCCACCAGTGCCGACAGGGGCCTAGAGCTGTTTTTT
NA TRBJ1-1 TRBV5-1 TRBD1 CASSLDPTGGREAFF TGCGCCAGCAGCTTGGATCCGACAGGGGGACGTGAAGCTTTCTTT